This passage covers 4 T cell receptor beta chains from one sample sequenced in a study of blood T cell repertoires in COVID-19. Generated by immunoSEQ multiplex PCR, the TCRdb table keeps only in-frame clones and is missing some. The sample carries 50,000 or so clones, around 81% recorded once. The sequencing sample was made of peripheral blood. The receptor source for this set is a woman in her fifties or sixties with acute or convalescent COVID-19.

The chain recombines TRBV7-2 with TRBJ2-7, with TRBD1 matching over 7 bases. Germline CDR1 and CDR2: SGHTA and FQGNSA. J gave up 7 bases and V 1 base, and 7 bases lay outside the gene matches. This CDR3 contains 14 residues. CDR3 nucleotides: TGTGCCAGCAGCTTAGAGGGGGCTAGCTTAGAGCAGTACTTC. Its translation: CASSLEGASLEQYF.

The chain joins TRBV7-3 to TRBJ2-2, with a weak D call TRBD1 (5 bases). The CDR3 runs to 15 residues. Germline V lookup: CDR1 SGHTA, CDR2 FQGTGA. The V and J ends lost 5 bases and 6 bases respectively, with 16 bases between them. CDR3 nucleotide sequence: TGTGCCAGCAGCCGACGGCAGGGCGCTTCCGGGGAGCTGTTTTTT. It specifies CASSRRQGASGELFF.

The CDR3 is CATQISGVDTQYF. The CDR3 region has the DNA TGTGCCACCCAAATAAGCGGGGTGGATACGCAGTATTTT. This chain links TRBV12-3 or TRBV12-4 with TRBJ2-3; 7 bases are shared with TRBD2. The ends lost 10 bases at V and 6 bases at J; junction bases unmatched: 10. This CDR3 contains 13 residues.

The rearrangement uses TRBV5-1 and TRBJ1-3; D is unclear. There are 14 residues in the CDR3. Germline loops: CDR1 SGHRS, CDR2 YFSETQ. V was cut by 7 bases and J by 8 bases, with 19 bases left in between. CDR3 protein: CASGEGPGSDTIYF. The CDR3 DNA reads TGCGCCAGCGGGGAGGGTCCCGGCTCGGACACCATATATTTT.